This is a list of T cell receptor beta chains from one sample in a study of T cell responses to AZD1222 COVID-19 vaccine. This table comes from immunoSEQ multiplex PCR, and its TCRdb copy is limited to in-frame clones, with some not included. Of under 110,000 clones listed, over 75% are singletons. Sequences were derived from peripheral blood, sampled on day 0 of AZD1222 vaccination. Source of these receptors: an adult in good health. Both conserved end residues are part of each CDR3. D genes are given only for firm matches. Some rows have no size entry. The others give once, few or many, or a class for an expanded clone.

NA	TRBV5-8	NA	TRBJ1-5	TGTGCCAGCAGCTTTGACAGACCAAGCAATCAGCCCCAGCATTTT	CASSFDRPSNQPQHF
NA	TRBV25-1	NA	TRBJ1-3	TGTGCCAGCGAACCGGGGGGGAACACCATATATTTT	CASEPGGNTIYF
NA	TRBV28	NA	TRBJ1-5	TGTGCCAGCAGCCCACTCGGGAATTACGATCAGCTCCAGCATTTT	CASSPLGNYDQLQHF
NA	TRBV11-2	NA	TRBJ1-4	TGTGCCAGCAGCTTACAGGGTTGGGGGAATGAAAAACTGTTTTTT	CASSLQGWGNEKLFF
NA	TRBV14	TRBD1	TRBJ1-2	TGTGCCAGCAGCCAGCAGACAGGGTCCGGCTACACCTTC	CASSQQTGSGYTF
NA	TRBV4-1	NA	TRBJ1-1	TGCGCCAGCAGCCAGGCAGGAGGACTGACGATGAACACTGAAGCTTTCTTT	CASSQAGGLTMNTEAFF
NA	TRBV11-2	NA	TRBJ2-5	TGTGCCAGCAGCCCCCCACCGCTACTCCAAGAGACCCAGTACTTC	CASSPPPLLQETQYF
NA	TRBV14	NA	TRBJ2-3	TGTGCCAGCAGCCAGGGGGTTTTGGAGACCGATACGCAGTATTTT	CASSQGVLETDTQYF
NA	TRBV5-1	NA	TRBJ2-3	TGCGCCAGCAGCTTGGCCCCCGTGGGCACAGATACGCAGTATTTT	CASSLAPVGTDTQYF
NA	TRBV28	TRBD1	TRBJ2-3	TGTGCCAGCAGTTTAGGACAGGGGTCAATTCCAGATACGCAGTATTTT	CASSLGQGSIPDTQYF
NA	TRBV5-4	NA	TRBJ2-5	TGTGCCAGCAGCTCCCGGGGCTCTGAGACCCAGTACTTC	CASSSRGSETQYF
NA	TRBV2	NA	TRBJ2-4	TGTGCCAGCAGTGATGAGACAAAGAATATTCAGTACTTC	CASSDETKNIQYF
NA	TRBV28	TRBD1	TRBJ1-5	TGTGCCAGCAGGGAACAGGGGGCTGATCAGCCCCAGCATTTT	CASREQGADQPQHF
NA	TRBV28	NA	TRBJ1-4	TGTGCCAGCACCCGCGCCGGACAGATCGCAACTAATGAAAAACTGTTTTTT	CASTRAGQIATNEKLFF
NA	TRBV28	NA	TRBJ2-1	TGTGCCAGCAGTCTTCCGGGACAAGGCTACAATGAGCAGTTCTTC	CASSLPGQGYNEQFF
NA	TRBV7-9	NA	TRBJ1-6	TGTGCCAGCAGCTTACTAGGGGGAAGATCACCCCTCCACTTT	CASSLLGGRSPLHF
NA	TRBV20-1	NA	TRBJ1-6	TGCAGTGCTAGTTTACAGGACAGAGATTCACCCCTCCACTTT	CSASLQDRDSPLHF
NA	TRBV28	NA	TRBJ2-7	TGTGCCAGCAGTGGGCGCGGACACAGGGCCTACGAGCAGTACTTC	CASSGRGHRAYEQYF
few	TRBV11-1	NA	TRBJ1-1	TGTGCCAGCAGCCGTCGGTATACTCAGAACACTGAAGCTTTCTTT	CASSRRYTQNTEAFF
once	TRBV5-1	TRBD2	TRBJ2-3	TGCGCCAGCAGCCCCCCTCTAGCGGGGGGCGCGGATACGCAGTATTTT	CASSPPLAGGADTQYF
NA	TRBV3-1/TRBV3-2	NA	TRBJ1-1	TGTGCCAGCAGCCAAGTAATGAACACTGAAGCTTTCTTT	CASSQVMNTEAFF
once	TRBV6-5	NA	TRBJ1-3	TGTGCCAGCTCTCAAGGGGGAGACACTGGAAACACCATATATTTT	CASSQGGDTGNTIYF